This TCR beta chain stems from a study of T cell responses to AZD1222 COVID-19 vaccine. About the study: The study pooled second doses at about 4 or about 12 weeks. Study outcomes and limitations: In the spike-specific TCR repertoire, nearly half reportedly target unmutated variant regions. Donors were mostly white British, more females; clonal diversity possibly underestimated.

Germline values: CDR1 MGHRA, CDR2 YSYEKL. CDR3 length equals 14 residues. The ends lost 6 bases at V and 2 bases at J; junction bases unmatched: 3. TCRdb's table, derived via immunoSEQ multiplex PCR, lists solely in-frame clones and lacks some. This sample has about 180,000 clones; approximately 86% occur once, and the top ten carry approximately 0.5%. Note on this clone: Antigen unknown.

This clonotype was obtained from an adult in good health. Sequenced here: peripheral blood, sampled on day 0 of AZD1222 vaccination. The gene calls are TRBV4-1 and TRBJ2-7, with TRBD2 identical over 11 bases. CDR3 protein: CASSMTSGAYEQYF. The CDR3 coding sequence is TGCGCCAGCAGTATGACTAGCGGGGCCTACGAGCAGTACTTC.